This note documents a single TCR beta chain sequence. This sample was included in a study of identical twins. TCRdb passed the 5' RACE reads through MiXCR, listing each CDR3 protein once. The sample comprises 1.5 million to 2 million distinct CDR3 sequences, roughly a third of which are singletons, and more than 0.25% rests with the top ten. The CDR3 extends over 18 amino acids. Germline CDR1 is MNHNS and CDR2 is SASEGT. J lost 6 bases, V lost 1 base, and 13 bases had no gene match. The chain combines TRBV6-1 with TRBJ2-7; 12 bases fit TRBD2. Sequencing was carried out using cord blood. The clonotype comes from a newborn girl in good health. The chain's CDR3 is CASSEEFQSSGGALEQYF. As DNA, the CDR3 is TGTGCCAGCAGTGAAGAGTTCCAGTCTAGCGGGGGGGCCCTCGAGCAGTACTTC.